A selection of T cell receptor beta chains follows, all from one sample in a study of blood T cell repertoires in COVID-19. Here immunoSEQ multiplex PCR was the method, and the copy in TCRdb shows in-frame clones only, minus some. The sample yields roughly 28,000 clones, about 90% seen once. The sample taken for sequencing was peripheral blood. The origin of the receptors is a human donor in a cohort sampled during active COVID-19. CDR3s include the opening cysteine and the closing phenylalanine or tryptophan. A D gene is named only where the DNA matches it firmly. Rows may omit the clone size; those that give it use once, few, many or a size class.

CASSLEREIRIGYTF,TGTGCCAGCAGCTTGGAACGGGAAATCCGGATCGGCTACACCTTC,TRBJ1-2,TRBV5-5,-,15,-
CASGASGISYEQYF,TGTGCCAGCGGGGCTAGCGGGATCTCCTACGAGCAGTACTTC,TRBJ2-7,TRBV2,TRBD2,14,-
CATSKGLATDTQYF,TGTGCCACCAGCAAGGGACTAGCTACAGATACGCAGTATTTT,TRBJ2-3,TRBV15,TRBD2,14,-
CASSFERGAKGTQYF,TGTGCCAGCAGCTTTGAGCGGGGGGCAAAGGGGACGCAGTATTTT,TRBJ2-3,TRBV7-2,TRBD2,15,once
CAIGESSYNSPLHF,TGTGCCATCGGGGAGAGCTCCTATAATTCACCCCTCCACTTT,TRBJ1-6,TRBV10-3,-,14,-
CASSPFTGDGTEAFF,TGTGCCAGCTCACCATTCACAGGGGATGGCACTGAAGCTTTCTTT,TRBJ1-1,TRBV18,TRBD1,15,-
CASSYGRNTGELFF,TGTGCCAGCAGTTATGGGAGGAACACCGGGGAGCTGTTTTTT,TRBJ2-2,TRBV6-2/TRBV6-3,-,14,-
CARREAGANVLTF,TGTGCCAGACGGGAGGCTGGGGCCAACGTCCTGACTTTC,TRBJ2-6,TRBV21-1,-,13,-
CASSLVGGFSTEAFF,TGCGCCAGCAGCTTGGTCGGGGGATTTTCCACTGAAGCTTTCTTT,TRBJ1-1,TRBV5-1,-,15,-
CASSLLGDSYNEQFF,TGTGCCAGCAGCTTACTTGGAGACTCCTACAATGAGCAGTTCTTC,TRBJ2-1,TRBV5-5,-,15,-
CASSLTGTSAYNEQFF,TGCGCCAGCAGCTTGACCGGGACTAGCGCCTACAATGAGCAGTTCTTC,TRBJ2-1,TRBV5-1,TRBD2,16,-
CASSEASGGATSYNEQFF,TGTGCCAGCAGTGAAGCTAGCGGGGGGGCAACCTCCTACAATGAGCAGTTCTTC,TRBJ2-1,TRBV2,TRBD2,18,-
CASSPLGGRTYNEQFF,TGTGCCAGCAGCCCCCTAGGGGGCCGGACCTACAATGAGCAGTTCTTC,TRBJ2-1,TRBV9,TRBD1,16,-
CASSFGTEVFF,TGTGCCAGCAGTTTCGGGACAGAGGTGTTTTTT,TRBJ1-4,TRBV12-3/TRBV12-4,TRBD1,11,-
CASSLPSGRAGEQFF,TGCGCCAGCAGCTTACCTAGCGGGAGGGCGGGCGAGCAGTTCTTC,TRBJ2-1,TRBV5-1,TRBD2,15,-
CSVEAGGGEQFF,TGCAGCGTTGAAGCCGGGGGTGGTGAGCAGTTCTTC,TRBJ2-1,TRBV29-1,-,12,-
CSVTGLSYEQYF,TGCAGCGTTACAGGGTTGTCCTACGAGCAGTACTTC,TRBJ2-7,TRBV29-1,-,12,-
CASGYQVGPSEAFF,TGTGCTAGTGGTTACCAGGTGGGCCCATCTGAAGCTTTCTTT,TRBJ1-1,TRBV12-5,-,14,-
CASSQEQQTDTQYF,TGTGCCAGCAGCCAAGAACAGCAAACAGATACGCAGTATTTT,TRBJ2-3,TRBV4-2,-,14,-
CASSRTDSGANVLTF,TGTGCCAGCAGCCGCACAGATTCTGGGGCCAACGTCCTGACTTTC,TRBJ2-6,TRBV4-2,-,15,-
CASSTLAGELFF,TGTGCCAGTAGCACCCTAGCCGGGGAGCTGTTTTTT,TRBJ2-2,TRBV19,-,12,-
CASSQAVAGGRNEQFF,TGTGCCAGCAGCCAGGCGGTAGCGGGAGGGCGGAATGAGCAGTTCTTC,TRBJ2-1,TRBV4-2,TRBD2,16,-
CASSQDWGQGVNIQYF,TGTGCCAGCAGCCAAGATTGGGGACAGGGGGTAAACATTCAGTACTTC,TRBJ2-4,TRBV4-2,TRBD1,16,-
CASSPWTGNTDTQYF,TGTGCCAGCAGCCCATGGACAGGAAACACAGATACGCAGTATTTT,TRBJ2-3,TRBV5-4,TRBD1,15,once
CASSWGQGAYNEQFF,TGTGCCAGCAGCTGGGGACAGGGGGCGTACAATGAGCAGTTCTTC,TRBJ2-1,TRBV11-3,TRBD1,15,-
CASSFSGQPQHF,TGTGCCAGCAGTTTCAGCGGTCAGCCCCAGCATTTT,TRBJ1-5,TRBV28,-,12,-
CASSVSAGGRTGELFF,TGTGCCAGCAGTGTCTCAGCGGGGGGGCGCACCGGGGAGCTGTTTTTT,TRBJ2-2,TRBV2,TRBD2,16,-
CASSQSTGYNQPQHF,TGTGCCAGCAGCCAATCAACAGGGTACAATCAGCCCCAGCATTTT,TRBJ1-5,TRBV16,-,15,-
CASSLKPGQRYEQYF,TGTGCCAGCAGTTTAAAACCGGGACAGCGCTACGAGCAGTACTTC,TRBJ2-7,TRBV6-6,TRBD1,15,-
CASRLAGGAETQYF,TGCGCCAGCAGACTAGCGGGAGGTGCAGAGACCCAGTACTTC,TRBJ2-5,TRBV5-1,TRBD2,14,-
CASSLDGGDGYTF,TGCGCCAGCAGCTTGGACGGCGGCGATGGCTACACCTTC,TRBJ1-2,TRBV5-1,-,13,-